The 2 T cell receptor beta chains presented below share a single source sample, sequenced in a study of T cell clonotyping in hematopoietic cell transplantation. Sample time point: recipient sample about 28 days before transplant, after cytoreduction. The table came from immunoSEQ multiplex PCR; TCRdb's copy has only in-frame clones and leaves some out. The sample lists thousands of clones; 88% were seen once. The sequenced sample was peripheral blood mononuclear cells, obtained before stem cell transplant. The receptors stem from a man aged 60 to 75 with acute myeloid leukemia. Some clones in this sample may be carry-over from other donors' samples.

The rearrangement uses TRBV28 and TRBJ2-7; 9 bases agree with TRBD2. The germline V gene encodes CDR1 MDHEN and CDR2 SYDVKM. V shed 6 bases and J 4 bases; nucleotides not matched to a gene: 7. There are 14 residues in the CDR3. CDR3 in amino acids: CASRGTSGSYEQYF. In DNA form, the CDR3 reads TGTGCCAGCAGGGGTACTAGCGGGTCGTACGAGCAGTACTTC. Complete variable domain (other parts from reference TRBV28 and TRBJ2-7): DVKVTQSSRYLVKRTGEKVFLECVQDMDHENMFWYRQDPGLGLRLIYFSYDVKMKEKGDIPEGYSVSREKKERFSLILESASTNQTSMYLCASRGTSGSYEQYFGPGTRLTVT.

The chain employs TRBV20-1 and TRBJ2-5; D is uncertain. V lost 6 bases and J 5 bases, leaving 10 bases between the germline ends. The CDR3 length is 11 residues. The germline CDR1 and CDR2 sequences are DFQATT and SNEGSKA (reference sequence). For the CDR3, the DNA is TGCAGTGCGGAGATTCCGGAGACCCAGTACTTC. It translates to CSAEIPETQYF.